These 19 T cell receptor beta chains came from one sample sequenced in a study of blood T cell repertoires in COVID-19. Only in-frame clones appear in the TCRdb table, and some are missing; sequencing was by immunoSEQ multiplex PCR. The sample carries about 220,000 clones, 80% to 90% recorded once. Sequencing input: peripheral blood. Receptors were obtained from a woman in her forties or fifties with acute or convalescent COVID-19.

This clone was counted between two and nine times. V is TRBV29-1 and J is TRBJ1-2; perhaps TRBD1 as D (6 bases). Germline CDR1 is SQVTM and CDR2 is ANQGSEA. V shed 4 bases and J shed 8 bases, with 11 bases lying between them. The CDR3 contains 11 residues. In DNA form, the CDR3 reads TGCAGCGTTGGGGGGCAGGACGGCTACACCTTC. Protein: CSVGGQDGYTF. The variable domain in full, with the rest retrieved from reference TRBV29-1 and TRBJ1-2, is SAVISQKPSRDICQRGTSLTIQCQVDSQVTMMFWYRQQPGQSLTLIATANQGSEATYESGFVIDKFPISRPNLTFSTLTVSNMSPEDSSIYLCSVGGQDGYTFGSGTRLTVV.

The chain has TRBV24-1 and TRBJ2-2, with D possibly matching TRBD2 (5 bases). The germline V gene encodes CDR1 KGHDR and CDR2 SFDVKD. V lost 1 base and J 13 bases, leaving 12 bases between the germline ends. The CDR3 is 13 amino acids. In DNA form, the CDR3 reads TGTGCCACCAGTGATTTAGGTCTTGGAGGGCTGTTTTTT. It codes for CATSDLGLGGLFF.

CDR3 residues: CASSQGAQSPLHF. The CDR3 nucleotides are TGTGCCAGCAGCCAAGGGGCCCAATCACCCCTCCACTTT. The chain uses TRBV3-1 (or the pseudogene TRBV3-2) and TRBJ1-6; D unclear. Germline-derived CDR1 and CDR2 are LGHDT and YNNKEL (reference sequence). V was clipped by 1 base and J by 10 bases, with 8 bases between them. CDR3 size: 13 residues.

V and J are TRBV5-1 and TRBJ2-7, with D possibly TRBD2 on 5 matching bases. The CDR3 is 15 residues long. Deletions cut 4 bases from V and 3 bases from J, with 17 bases between. Germline V CDR1 and CDR2: SGHRS, YFSETQ. The CDR3 DNA reads TGCGCCAGCAGCCCCCAGCCGGGCGCGGGCTACGAGCAGTACTTC. The encoded protein is CASSPQPGAGYEQYF.

V is TRBV29-1 and J is TRBJ1-3, with a tentative D call TRBD1 (6 bases). Germline V gene lookup returns CDR1 SQVTM and CDR2 ANQGSEA. V dropped 3 bases and J dropped 4 bases, with 13 bases sitting between them. The length of the CDR3 is 14 residues. The CDR3 DNA reads as TGCAGCGTTGATCGGACAGTCTCCGGAAACACCATATATTTT. Translation: CSVDRTVSGNTIYF.

The table lists this clone with a few counts. This chain connects TRBV5-4 to TRBJ2-1; TRBD1 is a possible D gene (6 bases). Germline lookup yields CDR1 SGHNT and CDR2 YYREEE (reference sequence). Trimming removed 0 bases at V and 8 bases at J, with 21 bases between. The CDR3 runs to 17 residues. CDR3 protein: CASSLEVHRAYYDEQFF. The CDR3 DNA reads as TGTGCCAGCAGCTTGGAGGTCCACAGGGCCTATTACGATGAGCAGTTCTTC.

In this sample, this clone turned up a few times. The rearrangement links TRBV11-1 to TRBJ1-5; D gene unclear. V was trimmed by 1 base and J by 9 bases, leaving 7 bases between them. The CDR3 runs 12 residues. Germline CDR1 reads SGHAT; CDR2 reads FQDESV (reference sequence). In nucleotides, the CDR3 is TGTGCCAGCAGCTTAGGTTCCGGGCCCCAGCATTTT. This codes for CASSLGSGPQHF.

The chain uses TRBV24-1 and TRBJ2-3, with D hard to call. CDR1 is KGHDR, CDR2 SFDVKD, per germline. The CDR3 sequence is 13 residues long. V dropped 4 bases and J dropped 3 bases, with 7 bases sitting between them. CDR3 nucleotides: TGTGCCACCAGTGAAGCACTTACAGATACGCAGTATTTT. Protein: CATSEALTDTQYF.

The V gene is TRBV5-1, the J gene TRBJ2-7; 9 positions agree with TRBD2. With 3 bases clipped from V and 3 bases from J, the junction kept 19 bases outside the gene matches. The CDR3 runs to 19 residues. Germline V CDR1 and CDR2: SGHRS, YFSETQ. Here the CDR3 DNA reads TGCGCCAGCAGCTCCGGGCTAGCGGGAAGGAAGGGCTCACACTACGAGCAGTACTTC. Its protein product is CASSSGLAGRKGSHYEQYF.

The chain couples TRBV7-9 to TRBJ1-1; D might be TRBD1 (6 bases). V lost 1 base and J lost 3, with 9 bases in between. Germline V gene lookup returns CDR1 SEHNR and CDR2 FQNEAQ (reference sequence). The CDR3 consists of 14 residues. DNA of the CDR3: TGTGCCAGCAGCTTAGGAAAGGGGGACACTGAAGCTTTCTTT. Encoded protein: CASSLGKGDTEAFF.

A few counts support this clone. The genes are TRBV20-1 and TRBJ2-4; D remains unclear. V lost 3 bases to trimming and J lost 8 bases, with 14 bases between them. The germline CDR1 and CDR2 sequences are DFQATT and SNEGSKA (reference sequence). This CDR3 spans 13 amino acids. CDR3 loop: CSASSGANDIQYF. The CDR3 nucleotides are TGCAGTGCTAGTTCAGGTGCAAATGACATTCAGTACTTC.

The chain uses TRBV28 and TRBJ2-1; 7 bases align to TRBD2. The germline V gene has CDR1 MDHEN and CDR2 SYDVKM. The ends lost 7 bases at V and 7 bases at J; junction bases unmatched: 10. The CDR3 is made up of 14 amino acids. The CDR3 sequence is CASTLPGTINEQFF. The DNA for the CDR3 is TGTGCCAGCACCCTGCCCGGGACTATTAATGAGCAGTTCTTC.

This chain links TRBV10-2 with TRBJ2-1, with 8 bases that match TRBD2. Unmatched junction bases numbered 6, after V lost 6 bases and J lost 8 bases. The CDR3 totals 13 residues. Germline assignment: CDR1 WSHSY and CDR2 SAAADI. Here the CDR3 reads CASSPAGAYEQFF. The DNA for the CDR3 is TGCGCCAGCAGCCCAGCGGGAGCTTATGAGCAGTTCTTC.

The rearrangement links TRBV2 to TRBJ1-5; 8 bases agree with TRBD1. V was pared by 3 bases and J by 9 bases, with 4 bases of the junction left unmatched. Germline-derived CDR1 and CDR2 are SNHLY and FYNNEI. The CDR3 is made up of 13 amino acids. The chain's CDR3 is CASSEDGTGPQHF. The CDR3 nucleotides read TGTGCCAGCAGTGAGGACGGGACAGGGCCCCAGCATTTT.

Worth noting for this clone: The DNA is left out, because the CDR3 cannot be placed on it with certainty; the CDR3 is given as TCRdb lists it. V usage is TRBV21-1 and J usage is TRBJ2-3; the listed D gene, TRBD1, was not tested against the DNA. TRBV21-1 is a known pseudogene. Including both end residues, the CDR3 is 16 amino acids long. The CDR3 sequence is CASLGVWGKGADTQYF.

The chain uses TRBV20-1 and TRBJ2-7, with 7 bases fitting TRBD2. The germline V gene has CDR1 DFQATT and CDR2 SNEGSKA (reference sequence). The CDR3 is 14 residues long. V was clipped by 3 bases and J by 6 bases; unmatched bases: 11. DNA for the CDR3: TGCAGTGCTAGTCGATCAGCGGGAACGAGCGAGCAGTACTTC. Translating gives CSASRSAGTSEQYF.

This chain uses TRBV2 with TRBJ1-5; no reliable D call. The CDR3 is made up of 13 amino acids. Germline V lookup: CDR1 SNHLY, CDR2 FYNNEI. The ends were cut back, 8 bases at V and 5 bases at J, with 13 bases in the middle. The CDR3 protein is CASVFLADQPQHF. For the CDR3, the DNA is TGTGCCAGCGTATTCTTGGCGGATCAGCCCCAGCATTTT.

The chain employs TRBV6-5 and TRBJ1-1; TRBD1 might be the D (6 bases). V lost 5 bases, J lost 3 bases, and 10 bases lay in between. From germline, CDR1 is MNHEY and CDR2 SVGAGI. The length of the CDR3 is 13 residues. The CDR3 bases are TGTGCCAGCAGTCCCGGGACATACACTGAAGCTTTCTTT. Its protein is CASSPGTYTEAFF.

The chain's CDR3 is CASSLLSGTSGRGSYEQYF. DNA for the CDR3: TGTGCCAGCAGTCTTCTATCCGGGACTAGCGGGAGAGGATCCTACGAGCAGTACTTC. The chain is built from TRBV4-2 and TRBJ2-7, with TRBD2 matching over 14 bases. Germline V gene sequence: CDR1 LGHNA, CDR2 YNFKEQ. The V gene end was trimmed by 6 bases and the J gene end by 1 base; junction bases not matched to a gene: 14. The CDR3 has 19 amino acids.